The entry below gives a single T cell receptor (beta chain) sequence along with its context. It lacks a known antigen. The input lacks base qualities; no much larger clone sits a single base away. Collaborating institutions collected whole blood in K2EDTA tubes following their own protocols. For TCRbeta analysis, collaborators shipped samples as frozen whole blood, isolated PBMCs, or DNA extracted from either of those sample types. Including the terminal cysteine and phenylalanine, the CDR3 comprises 11 residues. The DNA shown is the 33-base CDR3, in frame from base 1. Sequences SQVTM (CDR1) and ANQGSEA (CDR2) are obtained from the germline V gene. At the junction V is shortened by 5 bases and J by 13 bases; bases outside the gene matches: 9. The data stem from a study of blood T cell repertoires in COVID-19 (dated by TCRdb to about 2020). A note on the overall study: Samples covering the acute and convalescent phases of COVID-19 were provided by collaborators in the United States, Italy and Spain. The dataset comprised deeply sampled blood TCRbeta repertoires from subjects exposed to, actively infected with, or recovered from COVID-19. Where available, HLA class I and class II types were obtained from metadata supplied by the sample provider rather than from assay-based typing. Samples were obtained from the ongoing ImmuneRACE study (first 160 participants) and from about 1,300 subjects provided by 6 global collaborators. The repertoires were made available in a free public database intended to serve as a resource for research on the immune response to SARS-CoV-2. The material from the prospective study consisted of cDNA or gDNA derived from T cells, B-cell-depleted T cells, or PBMCs. Sample metadata almost always included a de-identified subject ID, COVID-19 status, age in years and sex.

TCRbeta CDR3 regions were amplified from genomic DNA using the immunoSEQ Assay, a bias-controlled multiplex PCR. Turning to the authors' computational methods: The number of nucleated cells in each sample was estimated from the amplification of reference gene primers within the assay. To quantify the absolute abundance of each unique TCRbeta CDR3 rearrangement, sequence reads were collapsed and filtered. For each sample, productive Simpson clonality was calculated by taking the square root of Simpson's diversity index across productive rearrangements. TCRdb took this table from immuneACCESS and kept in-frame rearrangements with V and J called. Such tables lack part of the clones; where checked against another copy, unresolved V genes explain under half of the gap, and the rest is unexplained. The V and J calls and the clone size are those of that table, but D and trimming were determined from the DNA. Counted in this sample were 150,000 to 200,000 clones; approximately 86% of them appeared once. The ten largest clones represent about 8.2% of the sample.

On the study overall, not on this receptor specifically: How much clinical and demographic metadata was included differed by source and by participant, and the metadata was provided uncurated.

This clonotype was obtained from a man between 60 and 70 years old with acute or convalescent COVID-19. Recombination joined TRBV29-1 with TRBJ1-2; 8 bases in between match TRBD1. Input material: peripheral blood. The DNA is TGCAGCGTTTATAACGGAGACAGGGGCACCTTC. This codes for CSVYNGDRGTF.